This T cell receptor (beta chain) was sequenced during a study of blood T cell repertoires in COVID-19. Profiled with immunoSEQ multiplex PCR; TCRdb holds only in-frame clones, not every one. The sample comprises about 36,000 clones, over 75% of which are singletons, and less than 50% rests with the top ten. The CDR3 has 14 amino acids. Germline CDR1 is MNHEY and CDR2 is SVGEGT. Trimming shortened V by 4 bases and J by 4 bases, and 12 bases separated the two germline ends. The source is a human donor in a cohort sampled during active or convalescent COVID-19. The donor label of this sample is uncertain. The chain joins TRBV6-2 or TRBV6-3 to TRBJ2-3; TRBD2 might be the D (5 bases). Sequenced sample: peripheral blood. The CDR3 is CASSLRTGSDTQYF. CDR3 sequence (DNA): TGTGCCAGCAGTTTAAGGACTGGCTCAGATACGCAGTATTTT.